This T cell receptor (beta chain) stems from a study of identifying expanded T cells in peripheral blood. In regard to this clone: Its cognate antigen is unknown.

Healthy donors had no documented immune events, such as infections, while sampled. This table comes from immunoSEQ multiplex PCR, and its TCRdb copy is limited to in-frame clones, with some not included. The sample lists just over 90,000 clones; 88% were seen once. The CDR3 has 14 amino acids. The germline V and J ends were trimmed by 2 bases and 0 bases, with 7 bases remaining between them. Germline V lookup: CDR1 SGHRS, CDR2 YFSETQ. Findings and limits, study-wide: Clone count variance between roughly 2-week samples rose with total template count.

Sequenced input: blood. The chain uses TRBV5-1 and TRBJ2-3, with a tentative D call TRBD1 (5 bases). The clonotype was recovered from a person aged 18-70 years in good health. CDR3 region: CASSLGVSTDTQYF. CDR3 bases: TGCGCCAGCAGCTTAGGGGTTAGCACAGATACGCAGTATTTT. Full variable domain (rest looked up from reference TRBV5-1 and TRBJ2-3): KAGVTQTPRYLIKTRGQQVTLSCSPISGHRSVSWYQQTPGQGLQFLFEYFSETQRNKGNFPGRFSGRQFSNSRSEMNVSTLELGDSALYLCASSLGVSTDTQYFGPGTRLTVL.